These 12 T cell receptor beta chains were sequenced from one sample in a study of T cells after yellow fever vaccination. From the 5' RACE reads, TCRdb called clonotypes with MiXCR, one entry per CDR3 protein. The data show hundreds of thousands of distinct CDR3 sequences, roughly 3.5% seen once. The specimen was PBMCs, collected on the day of the yellow fever booster vaccination. Receptor source: a man aged 18 to 30 who received the YFV17D yellow fever vaccine.

Ten or more counts support this clonotype. The chain uses TRBV29-1 and TRBJ2-2, with D perhaps given as TRBD1 or TRBD2 (6 bases each). Trimming took 3 bases from V and 0 from J, leaving 11 bases between them. Per the germline V gene, CDR1 is SQVTM and CDR2 is ANQGSEA. The CDR3 runs to 15 residues. The CDR3 DNA reads as TGCAGCGTTGAGAGGGGGGCTCCGAACACCGGGGAGCTGTTTTTT. It specifies CSVERGAPNTGELFF.

Many counts were recorded for this clonotype. The rearrangement links TRBV29-1 to TRBJ1-2; 10 bases map to TRBD1. CDR1 and CDR2 from the germline V gene are SQVTM and ANQGSEA. The V and J ends lost 3 bases and 7 bases, in that order; junction bases with no gene match: 5. The CDR3 spans 13 residues. The CDR3 sequence is CSVEMTGGGGYTF. CDR3 nucleotide sequence: TGCAGCGTTGAGATGACAGGGGGCGGTGGCTACACCTTC. Variable domain in full (rest from reference TRBV29-1 and TRBJ1-2): SAVISQKPSRDICQRGTSLTIQCQVDSQVTMMFWYRQQPGQSLTLIATANQGSEATYESGFVIDKFPISRPNLTFSTLTVSNMSPEDSSIYLCSVEMTGGGGYTFGSGTRLTVV.

There are many counts of this clonotype. The chain links TRBV5-1 to TRBJ2-7; 14 bases line up with TRBD2. CDR1 and CDR2 (germline): SGHRS, YFSETQ. V lost 3 bases, J lost 5 bases, and 1 base stayed unmatched. CDR3 length: 14 amino acids. CDR3 in DNA: TGCGCCAGCAGCTGGGGACTAGCGGGGGACGAGCAGTACTTC. Translated: CASSWGLAGDEQYF.

On this clonotype: This may be a read error, as it is one base from a much larger clone. The CDR3 region has the DNA TGCGCCAGCAGCTTGGCCCCGGGCCCCAATCAGCAGTTCTTC. The encoded protein is CASSLAPGPNQQFF. The rearrangement links TRBV5-1 to TRBJ2-1; no definite D call. CDR3 length equals 14 residues. Germline values: CDR1 SGHRS, CDR2 YFSETQ.

This clonotype was detected ten times or more. V and J are TRBV5-4 and TRBJ2-6; 8 bases agree with TRBD1. CDR3 size: 18 residues. Germline V lookup: CDR1 SGHNT, CDR2 YYREEE (reference sequence). Trimming cost V 0 bases and J 4 bases; bases outside gene matches: 9. The CDR3 sequence is CASSLAFSGGGGANVLTF. The CDR3 DNA follows: TGTGCCAGCAGCTTGGCCTTCTCAGGGGGCGGAGGGGCCAACGTCCTGACTTTC. Based on the CDR3 plus reference TRBV5-4 and TRBJ2-6, the full variable domain is ETGVTQSPTHLIKTRGQQVTLRCSSQSGHNTVSWYQQALGQGPQFIFQYYREEENGRGNFPPRFSGLQFPNYSSELNVNALELDDSALYLCASSLAFSGGGGANVLTFGAGSRLTVL.

This chain joins TRBV12-3 or TRBV12-4 and TRBJ1-1, with D tentatively TRBD1 (5 bases). Trimming pared 4 bases from V and 10 bases from J, leaving 22 bases between. This CDR3 region has 15 residues. CDR3 bases: TGTGCCAGCAGTTCCTGGAGATTCCGGCAGGGAGTAGCTTTCTTT. It specifies CASSSWRFRQGVAFF.

This clonotype was observed a few times. This rearrangement joins TRBV5-4 to TRBJ2-7; 8 bases fit TRBD2. The CDR3 consists of 16 residues. The V segment lost 3 bases and the J segment 1 base; nucleotides outside the gene matches: 9. Looked up from germline, CDR1 is SGHNT and CDR2 is YYREEE (reference sequence). In nucleotides, the CDR3 is TGTGCCAGCAGCTCCTTCGCGGGACTAGAATCCTACGAGCAGTACTTC. Translating gives CASSSFAGLESYEQYF.

This clonotype was found many times. The rearrangement joins TRBV7-9 to TRBJ1-5; possibly TRBD1 for D (6 bases). In germline, CDR1 is SEHNR, CDR2 FQNEAQ (reference sequence). The CDR3 runs 17 residues. Trimming pared 5 bases from V and 0 bases from J, leaving 17 bases between. Written as DNA, the CDR3 is TGTGCCAGCAGCAGTTACGAAGGGGGATATAGCAATCAGCCCCAGCATTTT. It translates to CASSSYEGGYSNQPQHF.

This clonotype was detected only a few times. The chain combines TRBV5-1 with TRBJ1-1; TRBD1 matches at 9 bases. J gave up 7 bases and V 0 bases, and 1 base lay outside the gene matches. In germline, CDR1 is SGHRS, CDR2 YFSETQ. This CDR3 has 13 residues. Here the CDR3 reads CASSLGDRVEAFF. The CDR3 DNA sequence: TGCGCCAGCAGCTTGGGGGACAGGGTTGAAGCTTTCTTT.

A few counts support this clonotype. The chain joins TRBV21-1 to TRBJ2-1; the table names TRBD1, a call not compared with the DNA. TRBV21-1 is annotated as a pseudogene. This CDR3 is built from 16 residues. The CDR3 reads CASSKTLGDTYNEQFF. The CDR3 region has the DNA TGTGCCAGCAGTAAAACTTTGGGGGATACCTACAATGAGCAGTTCTTC.

The gene calls are TRBV7-6 and TRBJ2-3; 11 bases agree with TRBD2. Losses at the gene ends were 4 bases for V and 1 base for J; bases not matched to a gene: 4. The CDR3 runs 16 residues. Looked up from germline, CDR1 is SGHVS and CDR2 is FNYEAQ. The CDR3 region is CASSSLAGGGTDTQYF. In nucleotides, the CDR3 is TGTGCCAGCAGCTCTCTAGCGGGGGGCGGCACAGATACGCAGTATTTT.

This clonotype was detected many times. The CDR3 here is CSATTSGGAPPGELFF. In DNA form, the CDR3 reads TGCAGTGCTACGACTAGCGGGGGGGCCCCACCCGGGGAGCTGTTTTTT. This rearrangement joins TRBV20-1 to TRBJ2-2, with 14 bases that match TRBD2. CDR3 size: 16 residues. Germline-derived CDR1 and CDR2 are DFQATT and SNEGSKA (reference sequence). V lost 4 bases and J lost 6; bases outside the gene matches: 7.